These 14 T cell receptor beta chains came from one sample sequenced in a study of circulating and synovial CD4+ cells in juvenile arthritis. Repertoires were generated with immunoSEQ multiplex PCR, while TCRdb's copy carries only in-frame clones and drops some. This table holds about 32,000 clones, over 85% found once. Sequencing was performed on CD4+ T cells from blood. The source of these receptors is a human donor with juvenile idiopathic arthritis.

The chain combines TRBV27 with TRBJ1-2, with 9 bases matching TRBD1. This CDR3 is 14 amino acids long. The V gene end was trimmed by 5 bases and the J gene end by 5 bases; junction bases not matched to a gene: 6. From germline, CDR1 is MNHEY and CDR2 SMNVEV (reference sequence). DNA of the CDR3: TGTGCCAGCAGTCTACAGGGGGCAAAATATGGCTACACCTTC. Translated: CASSLQGAKYGYTF.

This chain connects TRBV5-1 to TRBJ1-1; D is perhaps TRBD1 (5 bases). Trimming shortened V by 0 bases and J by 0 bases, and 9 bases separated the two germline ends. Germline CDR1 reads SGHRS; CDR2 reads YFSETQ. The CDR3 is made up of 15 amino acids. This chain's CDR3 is CASSLGQGLNTEAFF. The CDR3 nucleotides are TGCGCCAGCAGCTTGGGGCAGGGATTGAACACTGAAGCTTTCTTT.

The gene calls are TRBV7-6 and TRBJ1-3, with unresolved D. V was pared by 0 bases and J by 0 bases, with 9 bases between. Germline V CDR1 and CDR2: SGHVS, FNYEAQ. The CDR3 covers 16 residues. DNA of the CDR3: TGTGCCAGCAGCTTAGCTGCGGCAGACTCTGGAAACACCATATATTTT. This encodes CASSLAAADSGNTIYF.

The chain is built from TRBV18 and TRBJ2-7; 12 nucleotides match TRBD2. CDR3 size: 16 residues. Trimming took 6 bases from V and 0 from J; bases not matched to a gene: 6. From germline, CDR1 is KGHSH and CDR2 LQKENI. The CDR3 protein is CASSSRLAGDSYEQYF. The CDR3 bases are TGTGCCAGCTCCTCCAGACTAGCGGGAGACTCCTACGAGCAGTACTTC.

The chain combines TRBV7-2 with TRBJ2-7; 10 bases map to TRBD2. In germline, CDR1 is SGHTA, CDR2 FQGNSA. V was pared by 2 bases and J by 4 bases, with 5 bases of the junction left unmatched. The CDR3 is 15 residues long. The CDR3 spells CASSLYTSGVYEQYF. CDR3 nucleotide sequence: TGTGCCAGCAGCTTATATACTAGCGGGGTATACGAGCAGTACTTC.

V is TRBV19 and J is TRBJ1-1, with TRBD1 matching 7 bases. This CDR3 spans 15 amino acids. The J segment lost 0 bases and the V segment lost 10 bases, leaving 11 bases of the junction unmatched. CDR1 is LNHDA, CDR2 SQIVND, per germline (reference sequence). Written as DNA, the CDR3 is TGTGCCACCAAAAAACAGGGGAGAATGAACACTGAAGCTTTCTTT. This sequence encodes CATKKQGRMNTEAFF.

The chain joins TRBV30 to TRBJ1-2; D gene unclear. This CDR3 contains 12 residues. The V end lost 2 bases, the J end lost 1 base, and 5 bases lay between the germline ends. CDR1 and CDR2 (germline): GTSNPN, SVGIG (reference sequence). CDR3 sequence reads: CAWSYSNYGYTF. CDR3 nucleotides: TGTGCCTGGAGTTACAGTAACTATGGCTACACCTTC.

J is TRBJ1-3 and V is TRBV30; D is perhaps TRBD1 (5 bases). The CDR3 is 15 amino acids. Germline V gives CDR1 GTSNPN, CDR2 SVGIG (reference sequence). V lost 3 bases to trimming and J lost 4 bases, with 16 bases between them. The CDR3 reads CAWSATGVRGNTIYF. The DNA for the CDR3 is TGTGCCTGGAGCGCAACAGGAGTAAGGGGAAACACCATATATTTT.

CDR3 loop: CASSLAGGEAKNIQYF. As DNA, the CDR3 is TGTGCCAGCAGCTTGGCAGGGGGTGAGGCCAAAAACATTCAGTACTTC. The gene calls are TRBV5-6 and TRBJ2-4; TRBD1 matches at 7 bases. The CDR3 loop spans 16 amino acids. The V segment lost 0 bases and the J segment 1 base; nucleotides outside the gene matches: 4. Germline CDR1 reads SGHDT; CDR2 reads YYEEEE.

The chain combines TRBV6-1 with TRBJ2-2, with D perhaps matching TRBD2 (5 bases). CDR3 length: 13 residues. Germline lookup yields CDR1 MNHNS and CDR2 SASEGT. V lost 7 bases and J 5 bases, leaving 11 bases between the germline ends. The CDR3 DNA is TGTGCCAGCATTCGGGGTCGGACCGGGGAGCTGTTTTTT. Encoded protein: CASIRGRTGELFF.

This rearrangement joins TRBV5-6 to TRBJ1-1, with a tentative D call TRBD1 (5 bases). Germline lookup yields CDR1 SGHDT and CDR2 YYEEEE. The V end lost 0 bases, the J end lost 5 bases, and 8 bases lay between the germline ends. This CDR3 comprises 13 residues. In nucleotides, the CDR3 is TGTGCCAGCAGCTTGGGACAGTTAACTGAAGCTTTCTTT. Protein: CASSLGQLTEAFF.

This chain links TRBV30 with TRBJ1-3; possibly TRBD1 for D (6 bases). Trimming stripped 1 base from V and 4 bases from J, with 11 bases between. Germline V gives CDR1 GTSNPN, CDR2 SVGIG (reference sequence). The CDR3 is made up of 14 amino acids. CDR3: CAWSEGHPGNTIYF. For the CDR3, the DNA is TGTGCCTGGAGTGAGGGACACCCAGGAAACACCATATATTTT.

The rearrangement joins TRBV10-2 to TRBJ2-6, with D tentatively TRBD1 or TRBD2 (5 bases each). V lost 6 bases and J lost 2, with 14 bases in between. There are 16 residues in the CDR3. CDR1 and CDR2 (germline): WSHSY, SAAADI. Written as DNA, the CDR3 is TGCGCCAGCAGAGAGGGGCAGTTCCCTGGGGCCAACGTCCTGACTTTC. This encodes CASREGQFPGANVLTF.

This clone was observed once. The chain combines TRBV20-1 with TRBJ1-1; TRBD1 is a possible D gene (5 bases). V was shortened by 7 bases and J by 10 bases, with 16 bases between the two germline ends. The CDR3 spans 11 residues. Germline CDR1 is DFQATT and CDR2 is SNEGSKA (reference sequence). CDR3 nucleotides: TGCAGTGTTCAGGGTTTGGGGCGAGCTTTCTTT. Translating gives CSVQGLGRAFF.